The rows below give T cell receptor beta chains drawn from one sample of a study of T cell repertoires in cytomegalovirus infection. For these receptors, no antigen is known. From the reads, TCRdb called clonotypes with MiXCR, one entry per CDR3 protein. The repertoire holds 300,000 or so distinct CDR3 sequences, with around 25% as singletons. Sequenced material: cultured PBMCs, taken from culture after CMV antigen stimulation. These receptors originate from a human donor in good health (CMV status not recorded). Some clones in this sample may be carry-over from other donors' samples. Each CDR3 is given with its conserved first and last residue. The order of the fields is J gene, D gene, V gene, clone size, CDR3 protein, CDR3 DNA. The D gene is left open where the match is weak. Only some rows state a clone size, as once, few, many or a class for expanded clones.

>TRBJ2-1|NA|TRBV20-1|many
CSGWSYNEQFF
TGCAGTGGATGGTCCTACAATGAGCAGTTCTTC
>TRBJ2-6|TRBD1|TRBV6-2/TRBV6-3|many
CASSRTGLSGANVLTF
TGTGCCAGCAGTAGGACAGGGCTCTCTGGGGCCAACGTCCTGACTTTC
>TRBJ2-1|NA|TRBV7-3|few
CASSLGLASEQFF
TGTGCCAGCAGCTTAGGTTTGGCCTCTGAGCAGTTCTTC
>TRBJ2-2|TRBD1|TRBV12-3/TRBV12-4|few
CASSLDTGGTGELFF
TGTGCCAGCAGTCTTGATACAGGGGGCACCGGGGAGCTGTTTTTT
>TRBJ2-7|NA|TRBV7-2|few
CASSLQEGGVDEQYF
TGTGCCAGCAGCTTACAAGAGGGGGGTGTCGACGAGCAGTACTTC
>TRBJ1-2|NA|TRBV20-1|NA
CSARRTGALGYTF
TGCAGTGCTAGGAGGACGGGTGCATTAGGCTACACCTTC
>TRBJ2-2|TRBD2|TRBV5-1|NA
CASSFGLAGVTGELFF
TGCGCCAGCAGCTTTGGACTAGCGGGAGTTACCGGGGAGCTGTTTTTT
>TRBJ2-3|TRBD2|TRBV27|NA
CASSLTSGAFTDTQYF
TGTGCCAGCAGTTTGACTAGCGGGGCCTTCACAGATACGCAGTATTTT
>TRBJ2-7|NA|TRBV2|medium-sized
CASSGTFGSYEQYF
TGTGCCAGCAGTGGGACTTTCGGATCCTACGAGCAGTACTTC
>TRBJ1-5|TRBD1|TRBV23-1|few
CASSQSGTGATASNQPQHF
TGCGCCAGCAGTCAATCAGGGACAGGGGCCACGGCTAGCAATCAGCCCCAGCATTTT
>TRBJ2-7|TRBD2|TRBV6-6|few
CASSSGTSKWEQYF
TGTGCCAGCAGTTCCGGGACTAGCAAGTGGGAGCAGTACTTC
>TRBJ2-7|NA|TRBV7-2|many
CASCLPGDEQYF
TGTGCCAGCTGCCTCCCCGGGGACGAGCAGTACTTC
>TRBJ2-7|TRBD1|TRBV29-1|NA
CSVEKGQGYEQYF
TGCAGCGTTGAAAAGGGACAGGGTTACGAGCAGTACTTC
>TRBJ2-5|TRBD2|TRBV5-1|NA
CASSLFTQTSEQETQYF
TGCGCCAGCAGCCTTTTTACACAGACTAGCGAACAAGAGACCCAGTACTTC
>TRBJ2-3|TRBD2|TRBV4-1|many
CASSSQDTSGSSFADTQYF
TGCGCCAGCAGCAGCCAAGATACTAGCGGGAGCAGTTTCGCAGATACGCAGTATTTT
>TRBJ2-5|TRBD2|TRBV5-4|many
CASSLIELAGDEYF
TGTGCCAGCAGCTTAATCGAGCTAGCGGGAGATGAGTACTTC
>TRBJ1-2|NA|TRBV12-3/TRBV12-4|NA
CASSGTYYGYTF
TGTGCCAGCAGCGGGACATACTATGGCTACACCTTC
>TRBJ2-7|TRBD2|TRBV15|NA
CATSRDLAGAREQYF
TGTGCCACCAGCAGAGATCTAGCGGGAGCCCGCGAGCAGTACTTC
>TRBJ2-5|NA|TRBV20-1|few
CSAGVETQYF
TGCAGTGCGGGTGTAGAGACCCAGTACTTC
>TRBJ2-2|TRBD1|TRBV20-1|once
CSARDGQGSNTGELFF
TGCAGTGCTAGGGATGGACAGGGATCAAACACCGGGGAGCTGTTTTTT
>TRBJ1-1|NA|TRBV19|few
CASKTRGNTEAFF
TGTGCCAGTAAAACTAGGGGGAACACTGAAGCTTTCTTT
>TRBJ2-5|TRBD2|TRBV7-8|many
CASSLARREQTQYF
TGTGCCAGCAGCTTAGCACGGCGGGAGCAGACCCAGTACTTC
>TRBJ2-4|NA|TRBV7-2|few
CASSLEARPKNIQYF
TGTGCCAGCAGCTTAGAAGCCAGACCCAAAAACATTCAGTACTTC
>TRBJ2-1|TRBD2|TRBV12-3/TRBV12-4|NA
CASSFLGLASYNEQFF
TGTGCCAGCAGTTTCCTAGGACTAGCCTCCTACAATGAGCAGTTCTTC
>TRBJ1-6|TRBD1|TRBV7-2|many
CASSLEGQLYNSPLHF
TGTGCCAGCAGCTTAGAGGGACAGCTTTATAATTCACCCCTCCACTTT
>TRBJ2-3|NA|TRBV7-8|many
CASSLAPISRGTDTQYF
TGTGCCAGCAGCTTAGCACCGATTAGCAGGGGCACAGATACGCAGTATTTT
>TRBJ1-3|NA|TRBV19|NA
CASRDVNTIYF
TGTGCCAGTAGAGACGTAAACACCATATATTTT
>TRBJ2-5|TRBD1|TRBV24-1|NA
CATSESGTVEETQYF
TGTGCCACCAGTGAGTCCGGGACAGTTGAAGAGACCCAGTACTTC
>TRBJ2-1|NA|TRBV19|NA
CASSIGGRSSYNEQFF
TGTGCCAGTAGTATAGGCGGCCGGAGCTCCTACAATGAGCAGTTCTTC
>TRBJ1-5|NA|TRBV7-9|many
CASSRGGGRSNQPQHF
TGTGCCAGCAGCCGGGGGGGGGGCAGGAGCAATCAGCCCCAGCATTTT
>TRBJ2-5|NA|TRBV7-2|many
CASSFRGRGETQYF
TGTGCCAGCAGCTTCCGGGGACGGGGGGAGACCCAGTACTTC
>TRBJ2-5|TRBD1|TRBV6-5|few
CASSWGTAQETQYF
TGTGCCAGCAGCTGGGGGACAGCTCAAGAGACCCAGTACTTC
>TRBJ2-5|TRBD2|TRBV28|NA
CASSLAGARETQYF
TGTGCCAGCAGTTTAGCGGGAGCCCGAGAGACCCAGTACTTC
>TRBJ1-2|NA|TRBV18|few
CASSGRTDTQYGYTF
TGTGCCAGCTCAGGGAGGACAGATACCCAGTATGGCTACACCTTC
>TRBJ2-1|TRBD2|TRBV29-1|few
CSVETGRGHNEQFF
TGCAGCGTTGAAACCGGGAGGGGCCACAATGAGCAGTTCTTC
>TRBJ2-3|NA|TRBV7-2|few
CASSLQDGSTDTQYF
TGTGCCAGCAGCTTACAGGACGGGAGCACAGATACGCAGTATTTT
>TRBJ1-2|NA|TRBV7-2|many
CASSLWGDDGYTF
TGTGCCAGCAGCTTATGGGGGGACGACGGCTACACCTTC
>TRBJ2-5|TRBD2|TRBV4-2|NA
CASSPGGRAGETQYF
TGTGCCAGCAGCCCTGGCGGGAGGGCGGGGGAGACCCAGTACTTC
>TRBJ1-2|NA|TRBV19|NA
CASRDFKSYGYTF
TGTGCCAGCAGGGACTTCAAAAGCTATGGCTACACCTTC
>TRBJ2-5|TRBD1|TRBV7-9|many
CASSTGQGQETQYF
TGTGCCAGCAGCACCGGACAGGGTCAAGAGACCCAGTACTTC
>TRBJ2-4|NA|TRBV10-3|NA
CAISERQALAKNIQYF
TGTGCCATCAGTGAGCGACAGGCACTAGCCAAAAACATTCAGTACTTC
>TRBJ1-5|NA|TRBV7-2|NA
CASSYYRSNQPQHF
TGTGCCAGCAGCTACTACAGGAGCAATCAGCCCCAGCATTTT